This T cell receptor (beta chain) was identified in a study of blood T cells in healthy people across ages. This clonotype was found a few times. For the second PCR, which ran for 7 to 11 cycles, a sample-barcoded 5' primer and a J-beta primer mix were used. The yield of each sample was at least 2.5 million CDR3-containing paired-end reads. In TCRdb, the 5' RACE reads were re-called with MiXCR into one record per CDR3 protein. Among fewer than 700,000 distinct CDR3 sequences, roughly 48% were seen once, and the ten largest hold roughly 24%. The donors, all healthy, were Caucasians living in Russia, aged 6 to 90. Each sample gave at least 6.5 million isolated PBMCs. Germline CDR1 reads SGHTA; CDR2 reads FQGNSA. The CDR3 loop spans 14 amino acids.

This TCR was sampled from a man older than 75 in good health. The chain combines TRBV7-2 with TRBJ2-5; D might be TRBD1 (6 bases). The DNA end lines up better with TRBJ2-7; the J call may be wrong. The sample taken for sequencing was blood. CDR3 in amino acids: CASSLGQEFGEQYF. CDR3 nucleotide sequence: TGTGCCAGCAGCTTAGGACAGGAGTTTGGCGAGCAGTACTTC.